What follows describes a single T cell receptor (beta chain). The CDR3 runs to 12 residues. Deletions cut 4 bases from V and 3 bases from J, with 7 bases between. From germline, CDR1 is SGHAT and CDR2 FQNNGV. Method: immunoSEQ multiplex PCR; TCRdb's copy keeps in-frame clones and lacks some. The table lists under 750,000 clones, 55% to 75% of them singletons. The sample comes from a study of shared clonotypes between healthy human individuals. The gene calls are TRBV11-2 and TRBJ2-7; TRBD2 might be the D (6 bases). Sequenced: memory CD4+ T cells sorted from blood. Subset meaning: CD45RA-negative fraction. This clonotype originated in a woman aged 25 to 39 in good health. CDR3 amino acids: CASSSGDYEQYF. Here the CDR3 DNA reads TGTGCCAGCAGCTCGGGGGACTACGAGCAGTACTTC.